Included here is one T cell receptor (beta chain) sequence, with context. This receptor's antigen is unknown. No much larger clone exists at a distance of one base, and base qualities are not known. Library preparation used the immunoSEQ multiplex PCR assay. A mixture of 60 forward primers for TCR Vbeta segments and 13 reverse primers for TCR Jbeta segments was used in the multiplex PCR. A multiplex PCR assay on genomic DNA amplified the CDR3 region of rearranged TCR beta genes. The amplified TCR beta libraries were sequenced on the Illumina HiSeq System as 87-base-pair reads. Concerning the study's data processing: Across the 670 or so repertoires, a later analysis counted roughly 77 million unique TCR beta chains, 9.5 million to 13 million of which were shared by at least two donors. To remove PCR and sequencing errors, raw reads were error-corrected and collapsed into unique sequences using a nearest-neighbor algorithm that merged closely related sequences. Alignment of CDR3 sequences to IMGT reference sequences was used to assign V, D and J gene segments. For a sequence to be retained, at least a six-nucleotide match to both a V gene segment and a J gene segment was required. A rearrangement counted as productive if the CDR3 had no stop codons and remained in frame with V and J, and every other rearrangement counted as non-productive. CDR3 was defined according to IMGT convention as the region running from the second conserved V-encoded cysteine to the conserved J-encoded phenylalanine. Sequences without an unambiguous match to a single V gene segment were excluded from the earlier analysis of approximately 560 of the donors. An earlier analysis of several hundred of the donors called V segments functional above 56.7% productive rearrangements and segregating when the between-donor standard deviation exceeded 5%. A statistical classification framework was developed to diagnose cytomegalovirus status using the catalog of TCR beta chain sequences. In a later analysis, TCR nucleotide sequences were compared against IMGT/GENE-DB human TR gene sequences so that V and J genes could be assigned. Using the TCRdist pipeline, a later analysis assigned CDR3 sequences along with most-parsimonious VDJ recombination scenarios. In a later analysis, every TCR beta chain was defined by the combination of its CDR3 amino acid sequence and its V-gene family, and reads without a unique V-gene family were dropped. In a later analysis, 500 to 700 highly shared, low-generation-probability nucleotide sequences were removed to address suspected cross-contamination and a sequencing artifact. For each public chain, a later analysis derived a clonal expansion index from normalized ranks of inferred template counts within each repertoire. Generation probabilities in a later analysis came from a VDJ recombination model fitted to out-of-frame rearrangements, and those results were checked against IGoR. In a later analysis, hypergeometric tests were used to score TCR-TCR, TCR-HLA and TCR-CMV co-occurrence, with a repertoire-size bias correction applied to TCR pairs. A later analysis estimated false discovery rates by permuting HLA or CMV assignments 20 times. A later analysis grouped co-occurring TCRs with DBSCAN, adding TCRdist sequence similarity when clustering within HLA-allele-positive subsets. Co-occurrence clustering excluded repertoires with fewer than 30,000 or more than 120,000 public chains, plus five with anomalous nucleotide sharing. TCRdb's version of the immuneACCESS table is confined to in-frame rearrangements and falls short of the full clone set. An unresolved V gene accounts for under half of the shortfall where checked; the remainder is of unknown origin. V, J and clone size are taken as reported in that table, and D and trimming were inferred from the DNA itself. This sample comprises 95,000 to 100,000 clones, about 80% of them detected only once. The ten largest account for roughly 4.1% of the sample.

In total, 630 or so healthy bone marrow donors made up the cohort. All cohort members were sampled while nominally healthy, although unrecorded immune exposures were likely present. The donor tested CMV seronegative and was one of the 352 seronegative cohort members. A peripheral blood sample was collected from each donor, and TCR beta sequencing was performed on peripheral blood mononuclear cells. The Qiagen DNeasy Blood Extraction Kit was used to extract genomic DNA from the blood cell samples. The sample belongs to a study of cytomegalovirus exposure and HLA in healthy donors (TCRdb year 2017). Study-level background: In an earlier analysis of 550 to 750 of the donors, 276 Gb of sequence data and some 120 million unique TCR beta sequences from about 179 million T cells were reported. Of the 300 to 500 genotyped donors, over 80% were placed in the genetic ancestry cluster associated with self-reported Caucasian donors. In the later analysis, no new phenotypic data were used to find candidate immune exposures; instead, reliance was placed on TCR beta sequences and their occurrence across donors. Typing coverage differed by locus: A, B, C, DRB1 and DQB1 were typed in roughly 620-630 donors, DQA1 in around 500, DPA1 in around 600, and DPB1 in 472. HLA typing included class I and class II loci at four-digit resolution. High-throughput TCR immunosequencing, statistical association of individual TCRs with disease status, and machine learning were combined to predict cytomegalovirus infection status. Among about 370 genotyped donors of the cohort, an average of about 220,000 unique TCR beta nucleotide sequences was sequenced per donor, of which about 19% were non-productive. Using immunosequencing, the study profiled T cell repertoires from 666 subjects and related those repertoires to cytomegalovirus serostatus. Donor age, sex, ethnicity and CMV serostatus were compiled together with the repertoire data. A later analysis re-examined previously published TCR beta repertoires from 500 to 700 donors and added high-resolution HLA genotyping to investigate patterns of TCR occurrence. An early release that covered 500 to 800 HLA-typed donors contained 300 to 350 gigabases of sequencing data and around 80 million unique TCR sequences. Every discovery cohort repertoire had been produced on one sequencing platform. An earlier analysis of several hundred of the donors applied high-throughput TCR beta sequencing to assess whether each TCR beta V gene segment acted as functional or pseudogenic. A later genetic analysis used genome-wide SNP genotypes for 398 of the 666 donors, treating that subset as a discovery cohort. Along with the approximately 670-subject first cohort, a separate validation cohort of approximately 110 different subjects was used. The study was designed to test whether signatures of past pathogen exposure could be identified by cataloging public T cell receptors. About five DR-DQ haplotypes were handled as single units for association and clustering because linkage in the cohort was strong.

The research as a whole found: A further reported finding was that TCR beta sequences accurately predicted the HLA-A and HLA-B alleles for most subjects in the first cohort. HLA typing was unavailable for some donors at each locus, so association tests used only the typed subset. Sequencing depth was assumed to be roughly uniform across donors in the presence/absence analyses, though that assumption may not hold. The study gave a list of under 200 TCR beta chains associated with cytomegalovirus. Broadly in line with IMGT annotations, most TCR beta V segments showed up in productive rearrangements about 87% or about 30% of the time in an earlier analysis of some 590 of the donors. The earlier analysis of 587 of the donors excluded roughly 16 rarely observed V segments, including chromosome 9 orphons, because counts were too low. It was suggested by the authors that the approach could potentially be generalized to other disease states and immunological phenotypes. A few of the identified cytomegalovirus-associated TCR beta chains were confirmed in vitro to be specific for cytomegalovirus antigens. In a later analysis, TCR association rates were found to vary across HLA loci, with the most associated TCRs seen for DRB1 alleles and the fewest for HLA-C alleles. In a later analysis, HLA-associated TCR beta chains showed more clonal expansion and lower generation probabilities than non-associated chains that were equally common. The sequencing pipeline was judged likely to have produced a cluster of highly shared sequence variants as a technical artifact. While some public TCRs were present in many individuals, most TCR sequences turned up only very rarely across donors. Because the 87-base-pair reads could not distinguish some IMGT-functional V segments, including TRBV6-2 and TRBV6-3, those segments were excluded. Strong co-occurrence of HLA alleles, especially DR and DQ, made assigning TCR associations to individual alleles difficult. Several of the top co-occurrence clusters appeared to be linked to parvovirus B19, influenza, CMV and Epstein-Barr virus, according to a later analysis. According to a later analysis, most CMV-associated TCR beta chains appeared to be HLA-restricted, and the HLA associations seemed to be driven largely by CMV exposure. V-gene and J-gene trimming of TCR beta chains was associated with a missense DCLRE1C variant in a later genetic analysis, and the association was replicated in an independent cohort. The only immune exposure information available for the cohort was CMV serostatus. This cohort had only TCR beta chains sequenced, and the lack of alpha or paired-chain data limited which features could be detected. The classifier was reported to diagnose cytomegalovirus status with high specificity and sensitivity in both the original cohort and the validation cohort. According to a later genetic analysis, donors in an Asian-associated ancestry cluster had fewer N-insertions in productive TCRs than the approximately 650-donor mean. A later analysis associated 16,951 TCR beta sequences with specific HLA alleles at a false discovery rate of 0.05. Linkage disequilibrium might explain the correlated functional status among segregating V segments, but an unknown experimental factor could not be ruled out.

Its CDR3 holds 14 amino acids, cysteine through phenylalanine. Of all the DNA, just the CDR3 is kept, 42 bases in frame from base 1. CDR1 and CDR2 (SGHVS, FQNEAQ) derive from the germline V gene. In this chain, TRBV7-8 is recombined with TRBJ2-5; the D gene is perhaps TRBD2, from 5 matching bases. With the DNA end fitting TRBJ2-7 better, the J assignment may be wrong. The receptor comes from a man aged 40-49 years in good health and CMV-seronegative. The specimen was PBMCs. The base sequence is TGTGCCAGCAGGCCCGAAGTCGGACTCTACGAGCAGTACTTC. Translated, this is CASRPEVGLYEQYF.